The rows below give T cell receptor beta chains drawn from one sample of a study of shared clonotypes between healthy human individuals. Some clones are missing from TCRdb's copy, which holds only in-frame ones; the method was immunoSEQ multiplex PCR. Among some 2,100,000 clones listed, almost 96% were seen once. The sequencing input was naive CD4+ T cells sorted from blood. All receptors derive from a man aged 18 to 35 in good health. Both conserved end residues are part of each CDR3. A D gene is named only where the DNA matches it firmly. Not every row has a clone size; where given, it reads once, few, many or a size class.

V,J,size,D,DNA,CDR3
TRBV4-1,TRBJ2-6,.,.,TGCGCCAGCAGCCTCACCGTAGCGGCCAACGTCCTGACTTTC,CASSLTVAANVLTF
TRBV19,TRBJ2-1,once,.,TGTGCCAGTGCCGGTCAAGAGGCCAGTGAGCAGTTCTTC,CASAGQEASEQFF
TRBV10-1,TRBJ2-2,.,TRBD2,TGCGCCAGCAGTCCAGCTAGCGGGGGGGCCGGGGAGCTGTTTTTT,CASSPASGGAGELFF
TRBV30,TRBJ2-1,.,.,TGTGCCTGGAGTGAGGGCTCTCAATACAATGAGCAGTTCTTC,CAWSEGSQYNEQFF
TRBV7-9,TRBJ1-6,.,.,TGTGCCAGCAGCTTAGAAGGAGGCAATTCACCCCTCCACTTT,CASSLEGGNSPLHF
TRBV5-1,TRBJ1-5,.,TRBD1,TGCGCCAGCAGCGCAAACGGACAGGCCAATCAGCCCCAGCATTTT,CASSANGQANQPQHF
TRBV28,TRBJ1-1,once,.,TGTGCCAGCTCCGGGAACACTGAAGCTTTCTTT,CASSGNTEAFF
TRBV6-5,TRBJ1-4,once,.,TGTGCCAGCAGTTACTCTAGCGGGGTTGGGAATGAAAAACTGTTTTTT,CASSYSSGVGNEKLFF
TRBV10-3,TRBJ2-3,.,.,TGTGCCATCAGTGACGGACCGACAGATACGCAGTATTTT,CAISDGPTDTQYF
TRBV5-1,TRBJ1-1,.,.,TGCGCCAGCAGCCCCCCCGGGGGGGACACTGAAGCTTTCTTT,CASSPPGGDTEAFF
TRBV2,TRBJ2-1,once,.,TGTGCCAGTAGCGTGGCTAATGAGCAGTTCTTC,CASSVANEQFF
TRBV6-6,TRBJ1-2,.,.,TGTGCCAGCAAACGTTTCTATGGCTACACCTTC,CASKRFYGYTF
TRBV4-1,TRBJ2-5,.,.,TGCGCCAGCAGCCAAGATTACGGATCTCTGGGGGAGGAGACCCAGTACTTC,CASSQDYGSLGEETQYF
TRBV28,TRBJ2-2,.,.,TGTGCCAGCATAGGGCAGGGAGCCGGGGAGCTGTTTTTT,CASIGQGAGELFF
TRBV20-1,TRBJ1-2,once,.,TGCAGTGCTAGAGATTCCTATGGCTACACCTTC,CSARDSYGYTF
TRBV7-9,TRBJ2-7,.,.,TGTGCCAGCAGCTTAGTGGTTAGTCCGTCGAGCCTTTCCTACGAGCAGTACTTC,CASSLVVSPSSLSYEQYF
TRBV28,TRBJ1-1,.,.,TGTGCCAGCAGTCCCCCCCGAGGATTTGAAGCTTTCTTT,CASSPPRGFEAFF
TRBV10-3,TRBJ2-7,.,.,TGTGCCATCAGTGTGGGACGTTCGTCCTACGAGCAGTACTTC,CAISVGRSSYEQYF
TRBV9,TRBJ2-3,.,.,TGTGCCAGCAGCTTAATGGCAGGGGCAGATACGCAGTATTTT,CASSLMAGADTQYF
TRBV13,TRBJ2-2,once,TRBD2,TGTGCCAGCAGCTTAGGGCCGACTAGCGGGAGAAGGACCGGGGAGCTGTTTTTT,CASSLGPTSGRRTGELFF
TRBV29-1,TRBJ2-1,.,TRBD2,TGCAGCGCCCAGAGCGGGATTCCCTACAATGAGCAGTTCTTC,CSAQSGIPYNEQFF
TRBV6-1,TRBJ2-7,.,TRBD1,TGTGCCAGCATGAGGGGACAGGGGAAATACGAGCAGTACTTC,CASMRGQGKYEQYF